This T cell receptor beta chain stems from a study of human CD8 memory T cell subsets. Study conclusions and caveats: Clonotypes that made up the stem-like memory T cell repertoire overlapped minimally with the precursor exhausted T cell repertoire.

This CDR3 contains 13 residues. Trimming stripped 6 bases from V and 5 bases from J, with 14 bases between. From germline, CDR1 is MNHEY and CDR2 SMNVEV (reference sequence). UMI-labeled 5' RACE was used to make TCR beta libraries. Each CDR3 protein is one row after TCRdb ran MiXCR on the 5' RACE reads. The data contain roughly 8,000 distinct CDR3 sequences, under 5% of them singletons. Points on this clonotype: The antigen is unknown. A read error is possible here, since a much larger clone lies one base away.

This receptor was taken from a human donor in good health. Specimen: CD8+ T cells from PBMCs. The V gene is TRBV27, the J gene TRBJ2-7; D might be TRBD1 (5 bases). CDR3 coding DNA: TGTGCCAGCAGCCTGAGCAAGGGGAACGAGCAGTACTTC. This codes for CASSLSKGNEQYF.